These 24 T cell receptor beta chains share one sample of origin, sequenced in a study of shared clonotypes between healthy human individuals. TCRdb keeps only in-frame clones here, not all; method: immunoSEQ multiplex PCR. The data hold millions of clones, with over 85% observed a single time. Sample: naive CD4+ T cells sorted from blood. Described subset: CD45RA+ positively selected. Receptor source: a man aged 18 to 29 in good health.

V gene TRBV6-6 combines with J gene TRBJ2-7, with D uncertain. Trimming stripped 2 bases from V and 4 bases from J, with 6 bases between. The CDR3 runs 12 residues. CDR1 MNHNY and CDR2 SVGAGI come from the germline V gene (reference sequence). CDR3: CASSYGEYEQYF. CDR3 nucleotide sequence: TGTGCCAGCAGTTACGGGGAATACGAGCAGTACTTC.

The J gene is TRBJ1-6, the V gene TRBV15; no firm D call. Between the trimmed V and J ends, which lost 1 base and 9 bases, there was a span of 4 bases. CDR1 and CDR2 from the germline V gene are LNHNV and YYDKDF (reference sequence). This CDR3 has 12 residues. The CDR3 DNA follows: TGTGCCACCAGCAGAGTTGGTTCACCCCTCCACTTT. Translated: CATSRVGSPLHF.

V is TRBV27 and J is TRBJ1-5; 9 nucleotides line up with TRBD1. The ends lost 6 bases at V and 6 bases at J; junction bases unmatched: 12. Looked up from germline, CDR1 is MNHEY and CDR2 is SMNVEV (reference sequence). CDR3 length: 16 residues. The CDR3 DNA sequence: TGTGCCAGCAGGACATCCGGGACAGGGACGTCTCAGCCCCAGCATTTT. Translation: CASRTSGTGTSQPQHF.

The rearrangement joins TRBV7-2 to TRBJ1-1, with D maybe TRBD1 (6 bases). The V and J ends lost 0 bases and 2 bases respectively, with 10 bases between them. The CDR3 is 15 residues long. Germline V lookup: CDR1 SGHTA, CDR2 FQGNSA. For the CDR3, the DNA is TGTGCCAGCAGCTTAGCTAGGGGGAGTAACACTGAAGCTTTCTTT. Translating gives CASSLARGSNTEAFF.

The genes are TRBV28 and TRBJ1-3; D perhaps matches TRBD1 (5 bases). Per germline, CDR1 MDHEN and CDR2 SYDVKM. Trimming pared 2 bases from V and 3 bases from J, leaving 11 bases between. CDR3 length: 15 residues. Here the CDR3 reads CASSLNRRDGNTIYF. DNA for the CDR3: TGTGCCAGCAGTTTAAACAGGAGGGATGGAAACACCATATATTTT.

The chain employs TRBV2 and TRBJ1-1; no definite D call. Germline CDR1 is SNHLY and CDR2 is FYNNEI. V lost 4 bases to trimming and J lost 4 bases, with 7 bases between them. The CDR3 is made up of 12 amino acids. The CDR3 DNA is TGTGCCAGCAGTGTTGGGATCACTGAAGCTTTCTTT. Translating it yields CASSVGITEAFF.

The chain is built from TRBV9 and TRBJ1-3; D unclear. CDR3 length: 14 residues. Trimming pared 0 bases from V and 6 bases from J, leaving 10 bases between. CDR1 is SGDLS and CDR2 is YYNGEE in the germline V gene. CDR3 region: CASSVAETTNTIYF. The CDR3 DNA is TGTGCCAGCAGCGTAGCTGAGACCACAAACACCATATATTTT.

V usage is TRBV30 and J usage is TRBJ1-2, with D perhaps TRBD1 (6 bases). The CDR3 length is 13 residues. V shed 1 base and J shed 7 bases, with 13 bases lying between them. CDR1 GTSNPN and CDR2 SVGIG come from the germline V gene (reference sequence). Here the CDR3 DNA reads TGTGCCTGGAGTGACAGGGTAGGGGGTGGCTACACCTTC. Its translation is CAWSDRVGGGYTF.

The gene calls are TRBV14 and TRBJ1-5, with D tentatively TRBD1 (5 bases). There are 14 residues in the CDR3. The V end lost 4 bases, the J end lost 3 bases, and 10 bases lay between the germline ends. In germline, CDR1 is SGHDN, CDR2 FVKESK. Written as DNA, the CDR3 is TGTGCCAGCAGCCCGCAGGGTCCCAATCAGCCCCAGCATTTT. Translated, it gives CASSPQGPNQPQHF. Supplemented by reference TRBV14 and TRBJ1-5, the full variable domain reads EAGVTQFPSHSVIEKGQTVTLRCDPISGHDNLYWYRRVMGKEIKFLLHFVKESKQDESGMPNNRFLAERTGGTYSTLKVQPAELEDSGVYFCASSPQGPNQPQHFGDGTRLSIL.

V is TRBV5-6 and J is TRBJ1-5, with TRBD1 as a possible D gene (5 bases). Germline loops: CDR1 SGHDT, CDR2 YYEEEE. CDR3 length: 14 residues. V lost 5 bases, J lost 2 bases, and 11 bases lay in between. The CDR3 here is CASSLGVRNQPQHF. CDR3 DNA: TGTGCCAGCAGTCTGGGGGTGCGCAATCAGCCCCAGCATTTT.

The gene calls are TRBV19 and TRBJ2-5, with D unresolved. V was clipped by 2 bases and J by 4 bases, with 17 bases between them. This CDR3 region has 16 residues. CDR1 and CDR2 (germline): LNHDA, SQIVND (reference sequence). The CDR3 nucleotides read TGTGCCAGTAGTATAAGTCCAGGACGGACGACAGAGACCCAGTACTTC. Translating it yields CASSISPGRTTETQYF.

The chain is built from TRBV6-5 and TRBJ2-5, with D tentatively TRBD2 (6 bases). The germline V gene has CDR1 MNHEY and CDR2 SVGAGI. V was pared by 7 bases and J by 1 base, with 7 bases between. The CDR3 is made up of 12 amino acids. CDR3 protein: CASTGVQETQYF. As DNA, the CDR3 is TGTGCCAGCACGGGGGTCCAAGAGACCCAGTACTTC.

The rearrangement joins TRBV28 to TRBJ1-5, with 8 bases identical to TRBD1. CDR3 size: 15 residues. J was trimmed by 1 base and V by 6 bases; bases with no gene match: 5. Germline CDR1 is MDHEN and CDR2 is SYDVKM. The CDR3 region has the DNA TGTGCCAGCAGCCGGGACAGGAGCAGCAATCAGCCCCAGCATTTT. It is translated as CASSRDRSSNQPQHF.

This chain uses TRBV19 with TRBJ1-2; D possibly corresponds to TRBD1 (5 bases). The ends were cut back, 6 bases at V and 2 bases at J, with 22 bases in the middle. There are 17 residues in the CDR3. Germline CDR1 is LNHDA and CDR2 is SQIVND (reference sequence). CDR3 coding DNA: TGTGCCAGTAGCTCCGATTGGGGCCCTAGAGGAAACTATGGCTACACCTTC. Translating gives CASSSDWGPRGNYGYTF.

This chain links TRBV30 with TRBJ2-7, with TRBD1 matching over 7 bases. Germline V gives CDR1 GTSNPN, CDR2 SVGIG (reference sequence). J was trimmed by 0 bases and V by 2 bases; bases with no gene match: 4. The CDR3 has 14 residues. For the CDR3, the DNA is TGTGCCTGGAGTAGGGGGCAAAGCTCCTACGAGCAGTACTTC. Translation gives CAWSRGQSSYEQYF.

This chain joins TRBV7-9 and TRBJ2-5, with D possibly matching TRBD1 (6 bases). Germline-derived CDR1 and CDR2 are SEHNR and FQNEAQ (reference sequence). The CDR3 totals 16 residues. V lost 5 bases, J lost 5 bases, and 21 bases lay in between. The CDR3 DNA reads TGTGCCAGCAGCCTCCGCAGGACAGATCTCGAGGAGACCCAGTACTTC. Translating it yields CASSLRRTDLEETQYF.

The chain is built from TRBV7-2 and TRBJ2-1; TRBD2 matches at 10 bases. This CDR3 is built from 16 residues. After removal of 4 bases from V and 11 bases from J, the junction contained 14 bases not matched to a gene. Germline values: CDR1 SGHTA, CDR2 FQGNSA. The CDR3 is CASSSVASSGSGKQFF. Written as DNA, the CDR3 is TGTGCCAGCAGCTCAGTGGCGTCTAGCGGGAGTGGGAAGCAGTTCTTC.

This clone occurred once. The chain couples TRBV27 to TRBJ2-5; 13 bases are shared with TRBD2. V shed 6 bases and J 3 bases; nucleotides not matched to a gene: 4. This CDR3 is 15 amino acids long. Germline CDR1 and CDR2: MNHEY and SMNVEV (reference sequence). The CDR3 region has the DNA TGTGCCAGCAGGCATGGGACTAGCGGGGAAGAGACCCAGTACTTC. Its protein product is CASRHGTSGEETQYF.

The J gene is TRBJ1-5, the V gene TRBV25-1, with TRBD1 identical over 7 bases. Trimming cost V 9 bases and J 5 bases; bases outside gene matches: 13. The CDR3 runs to 15 residues. Germline V gene sequence: CDR1 MGHDK, CDR2 SYGVNS. CDR3 in amino acids: CARHDRVQAHQPQHF. The CDR3 DNA reads TGTGCCAGGCACGACAGGGTGCAAGCCCATCAGCCCCAGCATTTT.

The chain links TRBV29-1 to TRBJ2-5; the D gene is possibly TRBD2 (6 bases). Per germline, CDR1 SQVTM and CDR2 ANQGSEA. Trimming pared 0 bases from V and 6 bases from J, leaving 17 bases between. This CDR3 has 15 residues. CDR3 loop: CSVEDPGGRRKTQYF. CDR3 DNA: TGCAGCGTTGAAGATCCCGGTGGGAGGCGAAAGACCCAGTACTTC.

This clone was recorded only once. The chain uses TRBV7-8 and TRBJ2-3, with D possibly TRBD2 on 6 matching bases. V was cut by 5 bases and J by 5 bases, with 17 bases left in between. The CDR3 length is 15 residues. CDR1 and CDR2 (germline): SGHVS, FQNEAQ. This CDR3 is CASSPIPGVVDTQYF. CDR3 sequence (DNA): TGTGCCAGCAGCCCAATCCCGGGAGTAGTAGATACGCAGTATTTT.

The chain joins TRBV10-3 to TRBJ2-7; D unclear. Germline lookup yields CDR1 ENHRY and CDR2 SYGVKD. The CDR3 has 12 amino acids. The germline V and J ends were trimmed by 7 bases and 0 bases, with 7 bases remaining between them. For the CDR3, the DNA is TGTGCCATCAATGATAACTCCTACGAGCAGTACTTC. Translating gives CAINDNSYEQYF.

This chain uses TRBV6-5 with TRBJ2-3, with 7 bases matching TRBD2. Unmatched junction bases numbered 5, after V lost 2 bases and J lost 0 bases. This CDR3 is 16 amino acids long. Germline V CDR1 and CDR2: MNHEY, SVGAGI. The chain's CDR3 is CASSYGWEGSTDTQYF. The CDR3 region has the DNA TGTGCCAGCAGTTACGGGTGGGAGGGTAGCACAGATACGCAGTATTTT.

J is TRBJ1-2 and V is TRBV7-9; no clear D gene. This CDR3 contains 13 residues. Trimming removed 5 bases at V and 4 bases at J, with 11 bases between. In germline, CDR1 is SEHNR, CDR2 FQNEAQ (reference sequence). The CDR3 here is CASSPRGPYGYTF. CDR3 in DNA: TGTGCCAGCAGCCCCCGGGGTCCCTATGGCTACACCTTC.